This T cell receptor (beta chain) was found in a study of cytomegalovirus exposure and HLA in healthy donors. Whole-study context: Earlier findings included some 120 million unique TCR beta sequences obtained from roughly 200 million T cells. Drawn from HLA-typed donors, roughly 87 million unique TCRs were held in an early data release.

Primers included in the PCR were 60 Vbeta and 13 Jbeta primers. The repertoire was sequenced with immunoSEQ multiplex PCR; TCRdb's copy has only in-frame clones and lacks some. The data show 55,000 to 80,000 clones, with more than 70% seen just once and approximately 9.8% held by the top ten. For this clone: Its target is not known.

The study's findings and limits: Solely CMV serostatus was available to characterize immune exposure. Presence/absence analyses rested on an assumption that sequencing depth was roughly uniform across donors.

This TCR came from a man aged 40-49 years in good health and CMV-seronegative. Input material: PBMCs.

CDR3 residues: CASSVQDTNYGYTF. CDR3 coding DNA: TGTGCCAGCAGCGTTCAGGACACTAACTATGGCTACACCTTC. This chain links TRBV9 with TRBJ1-2; D perhaps matches TRBD1 (5 bases). This CDR3 comprises 14 residues. The germline CDR1 and CDR2 sequences are SGDLS and YYNGEE. Trimming stripped 2 bases from V and 0 bases from J, with 8 bases between. Using reference TRBV9 and TRBJ1-2 for the parts outside the CDR3, the full variable domain is DSGVTQTPKHLITATGQRVTLRCSPRSGDLSVYWYQQSLDQGLQFLIQYYNGEERAKGNILERFSAQQFPDLHSELNLSSLELGDSALYFCASSVQDTNYGYTFGSGTRLTVV.